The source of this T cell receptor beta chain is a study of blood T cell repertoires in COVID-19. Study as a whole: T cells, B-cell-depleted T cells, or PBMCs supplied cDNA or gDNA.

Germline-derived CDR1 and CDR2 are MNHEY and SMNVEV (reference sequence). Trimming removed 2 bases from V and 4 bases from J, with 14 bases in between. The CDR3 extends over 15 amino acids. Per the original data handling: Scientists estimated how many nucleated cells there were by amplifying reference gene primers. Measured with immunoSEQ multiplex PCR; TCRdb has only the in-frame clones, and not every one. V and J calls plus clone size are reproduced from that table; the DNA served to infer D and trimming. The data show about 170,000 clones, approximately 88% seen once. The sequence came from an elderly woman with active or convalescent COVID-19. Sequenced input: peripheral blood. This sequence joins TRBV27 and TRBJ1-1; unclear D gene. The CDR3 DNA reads TGTGCCAGCAGTTTACCCCCGGGAGTGGGCACTGAAGCTTTCTTT. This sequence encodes CASSLPPGVGTEAFF.